What follows are 27 T cell receptor beta chains derived from one specimen sequenced in a study of prognosis after radiotherapy for stage I lung cancer. TCR beta CDR3 amplification from genomic DNA was performed by two-round multiplex PCR. Round one of PCR was performed, and it used primers specific to each TRBV and TRBJ gene. In TCRdb, the multiplex PCR reads were re-called with MiXCR into one record per CDR3 protein. The sample has about 15,000 distinct CDR3 sequences, 28% seen once. Source: PBMCs, taken before or after stereotactic body radiation therapy (not recorded which). These TCRs come from a donor over 45 with non-small cell lung cancer.

This clonotype has a count of ten or more. The chain couples TRBV30 to TRBJ2-4; D gene ambiguous. The CDR3 sequence is 14 residues long. V shed 2 bases and J shed 7 bases, with 15 bases lying between them. From germline, CDR1 is GTSNPN and CDR2 SVGIG (reference sequence). The CDR3 region is CAWSRLALGNIQYF. In DNA form, the CDR3 reads TGTGCCTGGAGTAGACTTGCCCTCGGGAACATTCAGTACTTC.

The table lists this clonotype with many counts. This sequence may be a read error, since a much larger clone differs from it by one base. The conserved final phenylalanine or tryptophan is absent from the CDR3, which likely points to a read error. The chain recombines TRBV28 with TRBJ1-1; D is undetermined. Germline V gene lookup returns CDR1 MDHEN and CDR2 SYDVKM. CDR3 length equals 12 residues. V was clipped by 6 bases and J by 8 bases, with 13 bases between them. For the CDR3, the DNA is TGTGCCAGCAGGCGCCCGACCCAGGAAGCTTTCCTT. Protein sequence: CASRRPTQEAFL.

In its sample, this clonotype ranks as medium-sized. The rearrangement joins TRBV6-5 to TRBJ2-7, with D perhaps matching TRBD1 (5 bases). The CDR3 has 12 amino acids. The V end lost 2 bases, the J end lost 3 bases, and 5 bases lay between the germline ends. Germline V gene data show CDR1 as MNHEY and CDR2 as SVGAGI. The CDR3 is CASSYQGYEQYF. CDR3 nucleotides: TGTGCCAGCAGTTACCAGGGCTACGAGCAGTACTTC.

This clonotype was observed many times. A single base separates this from a much larger clone, so it may be a read error. The CDR3 here is CASSIRRREGFETQYF. CDR3 nucleotide sequence: TGTGCCAGTAGTATAAGGCGTAGGGAAGGCTTCGAGACCCAGTACTTC. The chain links TRBV19 to TRBJ2-5; no clear D. V dropped 2 bases and J dropped 5 bases, with 18 bases sitting between them. CDR3 length equals 16 residues. Per germline, CDR1 LNHDA and CDR2 SQIVND (reference sequence).

By share, this clonotype ranks as medium-sized (0.01 to 0.1%). V gene TRBV6-5 combines with J gene TRBJ2-7; no clear D. V shed 2 bases and J shed 2 bases, with 16 bases lying between them. The CDR3 spans 16 residues. Germline CDR1 and CDR2: MNHEY and SVGAGI. The chain's CDR3 is CASSYTSSNPTYEQYF. For the CDR3, the DNA is TGTGCCAGCAGTTACACAAGCAGTAACCCCACCTACGAGCAGTACTTC.

In its sample, this clonotype was seen many times. This rearrangement joins TRBV18 to TRBJ2-3; D remains ambiguous. The germline gives CDR1 KGHSH, CDR2 LQKENI. V lost 2 bases to trimming and J lost 2 bases, with 11 bases between them. CDR3 length: 15 residues. The CDR3 loop is CASSPGRLFTDTQYF. The CDR3 nucleotides read TGTGCCAGCTCACCAGGCAGGCTTTTCACAGATACGCAGTATTTT.

Judged by abundance, this clonotype is medium-sized. The gene calls are TRBV5-1 and TRBJ2-1; unclear D gene. The germline V gene has CDR1 SGHRS and CDR2 YFSETQ. The length of the CDR3 is 14 residues. Trimming removed 4 bases from V and 6 bases from J, with 14 bases in between. CDR3 bases: TGCGCCAGCAGCCAGGACCCAGGTCCCAATGAGCAGTTCTTC. It translates to CASSQDPGPNEQFF.

This clonotype is categorized as medium-sized. Since a much larger clone is just one base distant, this may be a read error. This rearrangement joins TRBV6-2 or TRBV6-3 to TRBJ2-1, with D unresolved. Deletions cut 5 bases from V and 2 bases from J, with 1 base between. The CDR3 is made up of 11 amino acids. Germline values: CDR1 MNHEY, CDR2 SVGEGT. The CDR3 is CASSTYNEQFF. CDR3 in DNA: TGTGCCAGCAGTACCTACAATGAGCAGTTCTTC.

Notes on this clonotype: A read error may produce the germline difference seen at one junction end. This chain uses TRBV27 with TRBJ1-5; D call uncertain. The CDR3 runs 13 residues. In germline, CDR1 is MNHEY, CDR2 SMNVEV (reference sequence). This CDR3 reads CTSSLFTNQPKHF. Here the CDR3 DNA reads TGTACCAGCAGTTTATTCACCAATCAGCCCAAGCATTTT.

This clonotype was observed many times. The chain links TRBV4-1 to TRBJ2-7; no definite D call. Per germline, CDR1 MGHRA and CDR2 YSYEKL. This CDR3 is 15 amino acids long. V was pared by 4 bases and J by 2 bases, with 15 bases between. CDR3 sequence: CASSRERILPYEQYF. The CDR3 DNA reads as TGCGCCAGCAGCCGGGAAAGAATCCTACCCTACGAGCAGTACTTC.

By share, this clonotype counts as medium-sized (0.01 to 0.1%). The V gene is TRBV9, the J gene TRBJ2-1; 9 positions agree with TRBD1. CDR3 length: 15 residues. V shed 3 bases and J 1 base; nucleotides not matched to a gene: 2. Germline lookup yields CDR1 SGDLS and CDR2 YYNGEE. The CDR3 region has the DNA TGTGCCAGCAGCGCCGGGACAGGGTCCTACAATGAGCAGTTCTTC. Residues: CASSAGTGSYNEQFF.

This clonotype was detected many times. The chain links TRBV6-1 to TRBJ2-4; D is uncertain. CDR1 MNHNS and CDR2 SASEGT come from the germline V gene. V gave up 2 bases and J gave up 6 bases, with 8 bases separating them. The CDR3 is 13 amino acids. The CDR3 sequence: CASSETGRNIQYF. The CDR3 coding sequence is TGTGCCAGCAGTGAAACTGGCAGAAACATTCAGTACTTC.

This clonotype was recorded many times. This chain connects TRBV19 to TRBJ2-1; TRBD1 might be the D (5 bases). Trimming took off 5 bases at V and 9 bases at J, with 11 bases between the two ends. Germline CDR1 LNHDA, CDR2 SQIVND (reference sequence). This CDR3 region has 12 residues. The CDR3 reads CASSVVTGEQFF. In DNA form, the CDR3 reads TGTGCCAGTAGTGTGGTAACAGGTGAGCAGTTCTTC.

This clonotype was observed at least ten times. This chain connects TRBV5-1 to TRBJ1-4; 9 bases are a match to TRBD1. The CDR3 covers 14 residues. Germline CDR1 is SGHRS and CDR2 is YFSETQ. J gave up 7 bases and V 6 bases, and 7 bases lay outside the gene matches. CDR3 residues: CASKTQGAGEKLFF. Written as DNA, the CDR3 is TGCGCCAGCAAAACACAGGGGGCGGGTGAAAAACTGTTTTTT.

A word on this clonotype: Mismatch with germline at one junction end may stem from a read error. V is TRBV6-1 and J is TRBJ2-2; 10 bases match TRBD1. This CDR3 is 18 amino acids long. The germline gives CDR1 MNHNS, CDR2 SASEGT. The DNA of the CDR3 is TGTGTCAGCCGCAGGGACCACGGGACAGGGGTAAACACCGGGGAGCCGTTTTTT. Encoded protein: CVSRRDHGTGVNTGEPFF.

This clonotype showed up many times. The chain links TRBV19 to TRBJ1-2; D gene uncertain. The CDR3 is 13 residues long. The V end was cut by 7 bases, the J end by 2 bases, with 11 bases between. The V gene's germline CDR1 is LNHDA and CDR2 SQIVND (reference sequence). The CDR3 loop is CASKDGGNYGYTF. CDR3 nucleotide sequence: TGTGCCAGTAAAGACGGAGGAAACTATGGCTACACCTTC.

Of note for this clonotype: A far larger clone is one base from this, pointing to a likely read error. This sequence joins TRBV6-9 and TRBJ1-1; the D is unclear. The CDR3 spans 11 residues. Germline V gives CDR1 MNHGY, CDR2 SVAAGI. Here the CDR3 DNA reads TGTACCACCCTACGGAACACTGAAGCTTTCTTT. Translation gives CTTLRNTEAFF.

By sample fraction, this clonotype is medium-sized. The rearrangement joins TRBV20-1 to TRBJ2-3; 10 bases are a match to TRBD2. Germline V CDR1 and CDR2: DFQATT, SNEGSKA (reference sequence). J gave up 9 bases and V 6 bases, and 15 bases lay outside the gene matches. There are 15 residues in the CDR3. The chain's CDR3 is CSAPGLAGESRTQYF. DNA for the CDR3: TGCAGTGCGCCGGGCCTAGCGGGAGAGTCGAGAACGCAGTATTTT.

Details on this clonotype: Germline and junction disagree at one end, which may indicate a read error. The CDR3 nucleotides are TGTGCCATCAGTTTTGCGGGAGGGGCGAACACCGGTGAGCTGTTTTTT. It specifies CAISFAGGANTGELFF. The J gene is TRBJ2-2, the V gene TRBV27; 9 bases agree with TRBD2. The CDR3 is 16 residues long. Looked up from germline, CDR1 is MNHEY and CDR2 is SMNVEV (reference sequence).

In its sample, this clonotype is large. The chain has TRBV20-1 and TRBJ1-6; maybe TRBD1 (5 bases). V shed 3 bases and J shed 0 bases, with 9 bases lying between them. Germline CDR1 reads DFQATT; CDR2 reads SNEGSKA (reference sequence). CDR3 size: 15 residues. The CDR3 nucleotides read TGCAGTGCTAGTAACAGGAGCTCCTATAATTCACCCCTCCACTTT. Protein: CSASNRSSYNSPLHF.

Turning to this clonotype: This sequence is one base from a far larger clone and is likely a read error. This chain connects TRBV6-4 to TRBJ1-2, with D perhaps matching TRBD1 (5 bases). Trimming took 7 bases from V and 8 from J, leaving 23 bases between them. The CDR3 consists of 15 residues. CDR1 is MRHNA, CDR2 SNTAGT, per germline. DNA of the CDR3: TGTGCCAGCACCAGGGCAGGGCAAGGGCAAAGAGGCTACACCTTC. Translated, it gives CASTRAGQGQRGYTF.

The table lists this clonotype with many counts. The gene calls are TRBV5-1 and TRBJ2-1, with D perhaps TRBD1 (5 bases). The V gene lost 0 bases and the J gene lost 6 bases, with 13 bases spanning the gap. The CDR3 covers 15 residues. The V gene's germline CDR1 is SGHRS and CDR2 YFSETQ. CDR3 region: CASSLVGASSNEQFF. The CDR3 bases are TGCGCCAGCAGCTTGGTAGGGGCCTCGTCCAATGAGCAGTTCTTC. Complete variable domain (other parts from reference TRBV5-1 and TRBJ2-1): KAGVTQTPRYLIKTRGQQVTLSCSPISGHRSVSWYQQTPGQGLQFLFEYFSETQRNKGNFPGRFSGRQFSNSRSEMNVSTLELGDSALYLCASSLVGASSNEQFFGPGTRLTVL.

The CDR3 DNA sequence: TGTGCCAGCGAGGAGGAGGGAGTTTTATACGAGCAGTACTTC. Translating gives CASEEEGVLYEQYF. V usage is TRBV2 and J usage is TRBJ2-7; D is perhaps TRBD2 (6 bases). V lost 8 bases and J 4 bases, leaving 18 bases between the germline ends. Per germline, CDR1 SNHLY and CDR2 FYNNEI. This CDR3 region has 14 residues.

This clonotype has at least ten counts. V gene TRBV28 combines with J gene TRBJ1-1; D is unresolved. Per the germline V gene, CDR1 is MDHEN and CDR2 is SYDVKM. The CDR3 spans 13 residues. The V gene lost 3 bases and the J gene lost 1 base, with 6 bases spanning the gap. For the CDR3, the DNA is TGTGCCAGCAGTTTTGGTAGGAACACTGAAGCTTTCTTT. Translation: CASSFGRNTEAFF.

This clonotype was counted many times. V is TRBV6-2 or TRBV6-3 and J is TRBJ2-2; D tentatively fits TRBD1 or TRBD2 (5 bases each). The CDR3 runs to 15 residues. The germline gives CDR1 MNHEY, CDR2 SVGEGT. V gave up 6 bases and J gave up 4 bases, with 15 bases separating them. This chain's CDR3 is CASSPGTQFTGELFF. The CDR3 DNA is TGTGCCAGCAGCCCCGGGACCCAGTTCACCGGGGAGCTGTTTTTT.

Ten or more counts support this clonotype. This rearrangement joins TRBV20-1 to TRBJ2-2; D might be TRBD1 (6 bases). Germline V gene data show CDR1 as DFQATT and CDR2 as SNEGSKA (reference sequence). The V and J ends lost 6 bases and 0 bases respectively, with 8 bases between them. This CDR3 is 13 amino acids long. The chain's CDR3 is CSARDTNTGELFF. CDR3 nucleotides: TGCAGTGCCAGGGACACGAACACCGGGGAGCTGTTTTTT.

This clonotype showed up many times. The CDR3 here is CASSYDRASSGYTF. The CDR3 DNA reads as TGTGCCAGCAGTTATGACAGGGCTTCGTCTGGCTACACCTTC. This chain joins TRBV6-5 and TRBJ1-2, with TRBD1 matching 7 bases. This CDR3 spans 14 amino acids. J lost 7 bases, V lost 3 bases, and 8 bases had no gene match. CDR1 MNHEY and CDR2 SVGAGI come from the germline V gene.